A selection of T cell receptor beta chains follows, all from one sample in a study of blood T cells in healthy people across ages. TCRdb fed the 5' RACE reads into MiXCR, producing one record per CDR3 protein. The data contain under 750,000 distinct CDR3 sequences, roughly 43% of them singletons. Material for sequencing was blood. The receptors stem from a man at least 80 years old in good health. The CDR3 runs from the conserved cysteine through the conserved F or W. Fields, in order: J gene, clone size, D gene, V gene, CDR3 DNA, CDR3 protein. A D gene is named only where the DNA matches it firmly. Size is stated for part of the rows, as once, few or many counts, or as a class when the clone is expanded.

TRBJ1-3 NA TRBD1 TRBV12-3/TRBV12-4 TGTGCCAGCAGCACGACAGGGGGAAACACCATATATTTT CASSTTGGNTIYF
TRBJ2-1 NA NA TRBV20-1 TGCAGTGCTAGCGGGACCCGGAGCTCCTACAATGAGCAGTTCTTC CSASGTRSSYNEQFF
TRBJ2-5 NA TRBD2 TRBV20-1 TGCAGTGCTCTAACTAGCGGGGGGGCGAAGACCCAGTACTTC CSALTSGGAKTQYF
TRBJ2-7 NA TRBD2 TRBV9 TGTGCCAGCAGCGTAGCGGGGGGGCCGTCCTACGAGCAGTACTTC CASSVAGGPSYEQYF
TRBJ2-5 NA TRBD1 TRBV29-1 TGCAGCGCCAGGACAGGGGAAGAGACCCAGTACTTC CSARTGEETQYF
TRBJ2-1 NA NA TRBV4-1 TGCGCCAGCAGCCAAGTCAGGGAGAGGTACAATGAGCAGTTCTTC CASSQVRERYNEQFF
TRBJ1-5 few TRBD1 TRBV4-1 TGCGCCAGCAGCCAAGAAGTTCCGCAGGGGGGCAATCAGCCCCAGCATTTT CASSQEVPQGGNQPQHF
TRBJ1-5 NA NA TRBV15 TGTGCCACCAGCTCGGTGAGGGTTGAGGATCAGCCCCAGCATTTT CATSSVRVEDQPQHF
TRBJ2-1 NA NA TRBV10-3 TGTGCCATCAGTGGGGTTGGCCGGGCGTCCTACAATGAGCAGTTCTTC CAISGVGRASYNEQFF
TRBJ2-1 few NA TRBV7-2 TGTGCCAGCAGCTGGGACTCTGCCCTCTCCTACAATGAGCAGTTCTTC CASSWDSALSYNEQFF
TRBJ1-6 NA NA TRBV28 TGTGCCAGCCACCGGACGGGGGTCAATAATTCACCCCTCCACTTT CASHRTGVNNSPLHF
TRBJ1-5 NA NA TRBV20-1 TGCAGTGCTAGGGGGGGGGATCAGCCCCAGCATTTT CSARGGDQPQHF
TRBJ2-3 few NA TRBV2 TGTGCCAGCAGTGGAAGGCTCCCGAGCACAGATACGCAGTATTTT CASSGRLPSTDTQYF
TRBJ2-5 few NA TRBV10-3 TGTGCCATCAGTGAAGAGGATGTCGAGACCCAGTACTTC CAISEEDVETQYF
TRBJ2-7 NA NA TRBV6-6 TGTGCCAGCAGTCCCGAGGGGGACGCCACCTACGAGCAGTACTTC CASSPEGDATYEQYF
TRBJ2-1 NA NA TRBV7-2 TGTGCCAGCAGCTTAGCAAGGGGATGGGATGAGCAGTTCTTC CASSLARGWDEQFF
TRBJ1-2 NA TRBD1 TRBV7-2 TGTGCCAGCAGCCGGGACCGGGACAGGGTGTATGGCTACACCTTC CASSRDRDRVYGYTF
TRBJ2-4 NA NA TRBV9 TGTGCCAGCAGCGTAGGCAGGGTAGACGGCAAAAACATTCAGTACTTC CASSVGRVDGKNIQYF
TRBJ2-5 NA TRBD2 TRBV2 TGTGCCAGCAGCTCCAGGACTAGCGGGAGTCGGGAGACCCAGTACTTC CASSSRTSGSRETQYF
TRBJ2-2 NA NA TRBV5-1 TGCGCCAGCAGCTGGAGGGGGCCCGGGGAGCTGTTTTTT CASSWRGPGELFF
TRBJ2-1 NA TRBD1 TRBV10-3 TGTGCCATCAGACCGGGACAGGGGGCAGATGAGCAGTTCTTC CAIRPGQGADEQFF
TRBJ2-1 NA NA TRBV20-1 TGCAGTGCTAGAGACCACGGGACCTACAATGAGCAGTTCTTC CSARDHGTYNEQFF
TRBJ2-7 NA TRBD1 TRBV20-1 TGCAGTGCTAGAGATGGGGGGACAGGGGCCTACGAGCAGTACTTC CSARDGGTGAYEQYF
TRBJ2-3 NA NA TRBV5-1 TGCGCCAGCAGCCCAACCGCGGGGGCTACCGGGCATGCGCAGTATTTT CASSPTAGATGHAQYF
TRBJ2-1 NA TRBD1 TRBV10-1 TGCGCCAGCAGTGAGGAGGGACAGGGGTACAATGAGCAGTTCTTC CASSEEGQGYNEQFF
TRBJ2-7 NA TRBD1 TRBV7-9 TGTGCCAGCAGCCCCACCGGGACAGGACCGGGGCCATACGAGCAGTACTTC CASSPTGTGPGPYEQYF
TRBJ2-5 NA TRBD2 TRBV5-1 TGCGCCAGCACCGGCCGACTAGCATCTTCGGACGAGACCCAGTACTTC CASTGRLASSDETQYF
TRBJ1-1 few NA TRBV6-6 TGTGCCAGCAGTTACTCGTATGGAGGTGGCACTGAAGCTTTCTTT CASSYSYGGGTEAFF
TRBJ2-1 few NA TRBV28 TGTGCCAGCAGTTTAGGTCGGGTAAACAATGAGCAGTTCTTC CASSLGRVNNEQFF
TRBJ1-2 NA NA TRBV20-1 TGCAGTGCTAGAGTGCCACTCGGCTATGGCTACACCTTC CSARVPLGYGYTF
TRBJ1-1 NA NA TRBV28 TGTGCCAGCAAGGACGGGGACACTGAAGCTTTCTTT CASKDGDTEAFF
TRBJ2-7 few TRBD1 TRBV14 TGTGCCAGCAGCCAAGATAGAAGGGGGCAAAACTACGAGCAGTACTTC CASSQDRRGQNYEQYF
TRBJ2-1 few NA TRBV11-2 TGTGCCAGCAGCCCCGGAGGTGATGAGCAGTTCTTC CASSPGGDEQFF
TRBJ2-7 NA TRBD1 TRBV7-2 TGTGCCAGCAGCTTGGGGCGGGGACAGGGTCTCGGCGAGCAGTACTTC CASSLGRGQGLGEQYF
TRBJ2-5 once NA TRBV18 TGTGCCAGCTCAGCGACATGGGGAGAGACCCAGTACTTC CASSATWGETQYF
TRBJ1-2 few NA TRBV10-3 TGTGCCTCAAGCGGGGGGCCTAACTATGGCTACACCTTC CASSGGPNYGYTF
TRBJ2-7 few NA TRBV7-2 TGTGCCAGCAGCTTGTTGGCAGGGGCGATCTCCTACGAGCAGTACTTC CASSLLAGAISYEQYF
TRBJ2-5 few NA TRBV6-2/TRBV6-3 TGTGCCAGCAGTTACCCAGTAGGAGAGACCCAGTACTTC CASSYPVGETQYF
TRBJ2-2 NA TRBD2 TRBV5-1 TGCGCCAGCAGTCCCGGGACTAGGAACACCGGGGAGCTGTTTTTT CASSPGTRNTGELFF
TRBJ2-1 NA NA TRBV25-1 TGTGCCAGCAGCCGGACGGGTATTGGAAATGAGCAGTTCTTC CASSRTGIGNEQFF
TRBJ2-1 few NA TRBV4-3 TGCGCCAGCAGCCAAGATTCACAACTTGGGGGTGAGCAGTTCTTC CASSQDSQLGGEQFF
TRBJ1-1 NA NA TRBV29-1 TGCAGCGTTGAAGTTCGACAAGACCCGTACACTGAAGCTTTCTTT CSVEVRQDPYTEAFF
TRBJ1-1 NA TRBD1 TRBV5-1 TGCGCCAGCAGCTTGACAGGGGGGACGAACACTGAAGCTTTCTTT CASSLTGGTNTEAFF
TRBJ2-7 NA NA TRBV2 TGTGCCAGCAGCCGAGGGGGACAATCCTCCTACGAGCAGTACTTC CASSRGGQSSYEQYF
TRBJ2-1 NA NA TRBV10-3 TGTGCCATCAGTGACAGGGTTTCACAAGAGACCCAGTTCTTC CAISDRVSQETQFF
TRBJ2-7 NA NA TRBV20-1 TGCAGTGAGAGCTCCTACAATGAGCAGTACTTC CSESSYNEQYF
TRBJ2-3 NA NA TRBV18 TGTGCCAGCTCACCTGACAGTCAACTCACAGATACGCAGTATTTT CASSPDSQLTDTQYF
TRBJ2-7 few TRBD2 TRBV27 TGTGCCAGCATGCGGGAGATCTATTACGAGCAGTACTTC CASMREIYYEQYF
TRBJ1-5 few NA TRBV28 TGTGCCAGCAGTTTCTCTCAACTACGTCAGCCCCAGCATTTT CASSFSQLRQPQHF
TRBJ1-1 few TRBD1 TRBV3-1 TGTGCCAGCAGCAACCGGGACAGGAACACTGAAGCTTTCTTT CASSNRDRNTEAFF
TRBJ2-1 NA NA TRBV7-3 TGTGCCAGCAGCTTAACCGCGGGACATATAGGCGGGGAGCAGTTCTTC CASSLTAGHIGGEQFF
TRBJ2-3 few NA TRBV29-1 TGCAGCGTCACGATGGGGCAATTAACAGATACGCAGTATTTT CSVTMGQLTDTQYF
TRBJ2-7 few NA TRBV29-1 TGCAGCGTTGTTGGTGGGCAGCGGCCTTTGTACGAGCAGTACTTC CSVVGGQRPLYEQYF
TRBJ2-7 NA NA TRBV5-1 TGCGCCAGCACCAACACGACAAAGAGCGGGTTGAGCTCCTACGAGCAGTACTTC CASTNTTKSGLSSYEQYF